The clone carrying this TCR beta chain has just a few counts. This sample was included in a study of blood T cell repertoires in COVID-19. The overall study: Acute-phase and convalescent COVID-19 samples originated in the United States, Italy and Spain.

Profiled with immunoSEQ multiplex PCR; TCRdb holds only in-frame clones, not every one. The sample holds roughly 80,000 clones, around four fifths seen once. The CDR3 is 15 amino acids. Germline V gene lookup returns CDR1 MNHEY and CDR2 SVGEGT. Trimming pared 2 bases from V and 6 bases from J, leaving 16 bases between. This receptor was identified in a human donor in a cohort sampled during active COVID-19. What was sequenced was peripheral blood. The V gene is TRBV6-2 or TRBV6-3, the J gene TRBJ1-2; weak D call: TRBD1 (6 bases). The CDR3 DNA is TGTGCCAGCAGTTACGGCTGGGGGACAATGGATGGCTACACCTTC. This gives the protein CASSYGWGTMDGYTF.